These 24 T cell receptor beta chains originate from one sample sequenced in a study of blood T cell repertoires in COVID-19. Libraries were prepared by immunoSEQ multiplex PCR; TCRdb keeps only in-frame clonotypes and omits some of them. The sample holds around 71,000 clones; approximately 83% are singletons and the top ten take 6.5% to 7.5%. Sequencing was done on a sample of peripheral blood. These receptors were taken from a man under 40 with COVID-19, enrolled during active disease.

CDR3 DNA: TGTGCCAGTAGTGAGGACAGCGGACTGAACACTGAAGCTTTCTTT. The encoded protein is CASSEDSGLNTEAFF. The chain carries TRBV19 and TRBJ1-1; D perhaps matches TRBD1 (6 bases). Germline V lookup: CDR1 LNHDA, CDR2 SQIVND (reference sequence). Trimming left V 5 bases short and J 0 bases short, with 13 bases between. The CDR3 consists of 15 residues. The whole variable domain, remainder taken from reference TRBV19 and TRBJ1-1, is DGGITQSPKYLFRKEGQNVTLSCEQNLNHDAMYWYRQDPGQGLRLIYYSQIVNDFQKGDIAEGYSVSREKKESFPLTVTSAQKNPTAFYLCASSEDSGLNTEAFFGQGTRLTVV.

This clone was seen only a few times. The V call is TRBV7-2, the J call TRBJ2-7; 8 positions agree with TRBD1. V lost 2 bases, J lost 1 base, and 13 bases stayed unmatched. The CDR3 contains 18 residues. CDR1 SGHTA and CDR2 FQGNSA come from the germline V gene. DNA for the CDR3: TGTGCCAGCAGCTTATTATTTGGACAGGGTATTATTTCCTACGAGCAGTACTTC. Protein sequence: CASSLLFGQGIISYEQYF. The full variable domain, in which reference TRBV7-2 and TRBJ2-7 provide the parts outside the CDR3, is GAGVSQSPSNKVTEKGKDVELRCDPISGHTALYWYRQSLGQGLEFLIYFQGNSAPDKSGLPSDRFSAERTGGSVSTLTIQRTQQEDSAVYLCASSLLFGQGIISYEQYFGPGTRLTVT.

J is TRBJ2-2 and V is TRBV6-5; 9 bases agree with TRBD1. This CDR3 has 13 residues. CDR1 is MNHEY and CDR2 is SVGAGI in the germline V gene. V trimming: 7 bases; J trimming: 6 bases; junction bases outside the gene matches: 3. The CDR3, as DNA: TGTGCCAGCAAACGACAGGGGGCCGGGGAGCTGTTTTTT. This encodes CASKRQGAGELFF.

The chain employs TRBV29-1 and TRBJ2-7; 9 bases agree with TRBD1. Trimming cost V 7 bases and J 5 bases; bases outside gene matches: 9. CDR3 length: 13 residues. CDR1 SQVTM and CDR2 ANQGSEA come from the germline V gene. CDR3 loop: CSAGGTGRHEQYF. CDR3 DNA sequence: TGCAGCGCCGGGGGGACAGGGCGCCACGAGCAGTACTTC.

This chain links TRBV23-1 with TRBJ1-5; D uncertain. TRBV23-1 is given ORF status, its function remaining uncertain. V was clipped by 5 bases and J by 5 bases, with 10 bases between them. The CDR3 is 13 residues long. For the CDR3, the DNA is TGCGCCAGCAGTTCCCTTTCGGATCAGCCCCAGCATTTT. It encodes CASSSLSDQPQHF.

The chain links TRBV28 to TRBJ1-5; a possible D gene is TRBD1 (5 bases). Germline V CDR1 and CDR2: MDHEN, SYDVKM. V gave up 4 bases and J gave up 1 base, with 11 bases separating them. This CDR3 comprises 15 residues. The CDR3 protein is CASSYGGHSNQPQHF. DNA for the CDR3: TGTGCCAGCAGTTATGGCGGACACAGCAATCAGCCCCAGCATTTT. Full variable domain (remainder filled in from reference TRBV28 and TRBJ1-5): DVKVTQSSRYLVKRTGEKVFLECVQDMDHENMFWYRQDPGLGLRLIYFSYDVKMKEKGDIPEGYSVSREKKERFSLILESASTNQTSMYLCASSYGGHSNQPQHFGDGTRLSIL.

This clone appeared a few times. The rearrangement uses TRBV28 and TRBJ2-7, with a possible D match to TRBD2 (7 bases). This CDR3 has 11 residues. Trimming removed 8 bases from V and 7 bases from J, with 12 bases in between. The germline CDR1 and CDR2 sequences are MDHEN and SYDVKM. CDR3 protein: CASGGAREQYF. CDR3 sequence (DNA): TGTGCCAGCGGGGGGGCGCGAGAGCAGTACTTC.

CDR3 protein: CSAVGGQSSYNEQFF. As DNA, the CDR3 is TGCAGCGCCGTAGGGGGACAGAGCTCCTACAATGAGCAGTTCTTC. The chain carries TRBV29-1 and TRBJ2-1; TRBD1 aligns across 7 bases. Germline lookup yields CDR1 SQVTM and CDR2 ANQGSEA. CDR3 length equals 15 residues. V trimming: 7 bases; J trimming: 0 bases; junction bases outside the gene matches: 9.

The chain recombines TRBV6-5 with TRBJ2-5, with 7 bases identical to TRBD2. Germline loops: CDR1 MNHEY, CDR2 SVGAGI. The CDR3 is 14 amino acids. J gave up 2 bases and V 6 bases, and 6 bases lay outside the gene matches. The CDR3 DNA reads as TGTGCCAGCAGGATGGGGGGGGGACAAGAGACCCAGTACTTC. This translates into CASRMGGGQETQYF.

The V call is TRBV3-1 (or the pseudogene TRBV3-2), the J call TRBJ1-1; 10 nucleotides line up with TRBD1. This CDR3 contains 15 residues. Germline lookup yields CDR1 LGHDT and CDR2 YNNKEL (reference sequence). V shed 0 bases and J 6 bases; nucleotides not matched to a gene: 4. The CDR3 sequence: CASSQEGQGSAEAFF. CDR3 DNA sequence: TGTGCCAGCAGCCAAGAGGGACAGGGGAGCGCTGAAGCTTTCTTT.

The rearrangement uses TRBV7-2 and TRBJ2-3; 12 positions agree with TRBD1. Germline V gene data show CDR1 as SGHTA and CDR2 as FQGNSA. This CDR3 region has 15 residues. V was clipped by 4 bases and J by 7 bases; unmatched bases: 6. The CDR3 DNA reads TGTGCCAGCAGCTCCGGGACAGGGGGCGTCAATACGCAGTATTTT. Translation: CASSSGTGGVNTQYF.

The chain is built from TRBV7-2 and TRBJ2-3; D remains unclear. The CDR3 spans 14 residues. Trimming left V 1 base short and J 6 bases short, with 11 bases between. Germline values: CDR1 SGHTA, CDR2 FQGNSA. Here the CDR3 reads CASSLGPGGDTQYF. In nucleotides, the CDR3 is TGTGCCAGCAGCTTAGGCCCTGGCGGTGATACGCAGTATTTT.

CDR3 nucleotides: TGTGCCAGTACCCAAAGGACAGACGGTGGCTACACCTTC. Protein: CASTQRTDGGYTF. The chain links TRBV2 to TRBJ1-2; possibly TRBD1 for D (6 bases). V gave up 9 bases and J gave up 7 bases, with 18 bases separating them. CDR3 length equals 13 residues. Germline loops: CDR1 SNHLY, CDR2 FYNNEI.

This clone turned up a few times. This chain connects TRBV18 to TRBJ1-6; TRBD1 agrees at 8 bases. The junction had 10 bases not matched to a gene; V was cut back by 6 bases and J by 9 bases. Germline values: CDR1 KGHSH, CDR2 LQKENI. The CDR3 covers 15 residues. The CDR3 DNA sequence: TGTGCCAGCTCGCCAGTGACAGGGGATAGTTCACCCCTCCACTTT. Translating gives CASSPVTGDSSPLHF.

The chain is built from TRBV6-2 or TRBV6-3 and TRBJ1-6; maybe TRBD1 (5 bases). Trimming pared 4 bases from V and 4 bases from J, leaving 14 bases between. CDR3 size: 16 residues. Germline V gene data show CDR1 as MNHEY and CDR2 as SVGEGT. CDR3 loop: CASSSSRTPYNSPLHF. In DNA form, the CDR3 reads TGTGCCAGCAGTTCAAGTCGGACACCTTATAATTCACCCCTCCACTTT.

This clone was observed a handful of times. The chain links TRBV6-2 or TRBV6-3 to TRBJ1-5; D perhaps matches TRBD1 (6 bases). The CDR3 runs 13 residues. Trimming took off 5 bases at V and 9 bases at J, with 14 bases between the two ends. Per the germline V gene, CDR1 is MNHEY and CDR2 is SVGEGT. In DNA form, the CDR3 reads TGTGCCAGCAGTCCGGGACACCCTGGGCCCCAGCATTTT. Protein: CASSPGHPGPQHF.

Only one count was recorded for this clone. The chain joins TRBV28 to TRBJ2-7; 9 bases are a match to TRBD2. There are 14 residues in the CDR3. Per the germline V gene, CDR1 is MDHEN and CDR2 is SYDVKM. Trimming took 7 bases from V and 5 from J; bases not matched to a gene: 9. The CDR3, as DNA: TGTGCCAGCACCCCGGTGGTAGCGGGAGACGAGCAGTACTTC. Its protein product is CASTPVVAGDEQYF.

The rearrangement uses TRBV5-6 and TRBJ1-1; a weak D match, TRBD1 (5 bases). Trimming cost V 4 bases and J 0 bases, with 13 bases left between them. The CDR3 totals 15 residues. Germline V CDR1 and CDR2: SGHDT, YYEEEE. This chain's CDR3 is CASSLSGTLNTEAFF. The CDR3, as DNA: TGTGCCAGCAGCCTTTCCGGGACTCTGAACACTGAAGCTTTCTTT.

The genes are TRBV18 and TRBJ1-6; 7 nucleotides line up with TRBD1. V lost 4 bases to trimming and J lost 6 bases; unmatched junction nucleotides: 3. The CDR3 has 14 residues. CDR1 and CDR2 (germline): KGHSH, LQKENI. In nucleotides, the CDR3 is TGTGCCAGCTCACTCCAGGGGGGTAATTCACCCCTCCACTTT. It is translated as CASSLQGGNSPLHF.

This chain joins TRBV30 and TRBJ1-6; D is unclear. The germline CDR1 and CDR2 sequences are GTSNPN and SVGIG (reference sequence). Trimming took off 4 bases at V and 12 bases at J, with 16 bases between the two ends. The CDR3 contains 13 residues. CDR3 sequence reads: CAWIANGGEPLHF. The CDR3 DNA reads as TGTGCCTGGATCGCAAACGGTGGAGAACCCCTCCACTTT. Variable domain in full (rest from reference TRBV30 and TRBJ1-6): SQTIHQWPATLVQPVGSPLSLECTVEGTSNPNLYWYRQAAGRGLQLLFYSVGIGQISSEVPQNLSASRPQDRQFILSSKKLLLSDSGFYLCAWIANGGEPLHFGNGTRLTVT.

V usage is TRBV7-2 and J usage is TRBJ2-6; D is undetermined. The germline gives CDR1 SGHTA, CDR2 FQGNSA. V lost 2 bases, J lost 2 bases, and 7 bases lay in between. The CDR3 runs to 15 residues. The CDR3 bases are TGTGCCAGCAGCTTAAGCAAAACTGGGGCCAACGTCCTGACTTTC. Its translation is CASSLSKTGANVLTF.

This chain connects TRBV2 to TRBJ2-3; the match to TRBD2 covers 9 bases. The CDR3 contains 15 residues. The J segment lost 3 bases and the V segment lost 6 bases, leaving 7 bases of the junction unmatched. Germline CDR1 and CDR2: SNHLY and FYNNEI. The CDR3 DNA reads as TGTGCCAGCAGGCCGACTAGCGGAGGGACAGATACGCAGTATTTT. Protein: CASRPTSGGTDTQYF.

This clone was found once. The genes are TRBV28 and TRBJ1-1; tentatively, D is TRBD1 (5 bases). The length of the CDR3 is 18 residues. Germline CDR1 is MDHEN and CDR2 is SYDVKM. Trimming pared 1 base from V and 0 bases from J, leaving 18 bases between. CDR3 DNA sequence: TGTGCCAGCAGTTTATCATTAGGGCAGGGAGGAATGAACACTGAAGCTTTCTTT. It yields the protein CASSLSLGQGGMNTEAFF.

This sequence joins TRBV28 and TRBJ2-3; 9 bases agree with TRBD2. Germline assignment: CDR1 MDHEN and CDR2 SYDVKM. V lost 2 bases and J lost 4; bases outside the gene matches: 10. This CDR3 region has 17 residues. CDR3 amino acids: CASSLTAGGGVADTQYF. The CDR3 coding sequence is TGTGCCAGCAGTTTAACAGCGGGAGGTGGGGTTGCAGATACGCAGTATTTT.